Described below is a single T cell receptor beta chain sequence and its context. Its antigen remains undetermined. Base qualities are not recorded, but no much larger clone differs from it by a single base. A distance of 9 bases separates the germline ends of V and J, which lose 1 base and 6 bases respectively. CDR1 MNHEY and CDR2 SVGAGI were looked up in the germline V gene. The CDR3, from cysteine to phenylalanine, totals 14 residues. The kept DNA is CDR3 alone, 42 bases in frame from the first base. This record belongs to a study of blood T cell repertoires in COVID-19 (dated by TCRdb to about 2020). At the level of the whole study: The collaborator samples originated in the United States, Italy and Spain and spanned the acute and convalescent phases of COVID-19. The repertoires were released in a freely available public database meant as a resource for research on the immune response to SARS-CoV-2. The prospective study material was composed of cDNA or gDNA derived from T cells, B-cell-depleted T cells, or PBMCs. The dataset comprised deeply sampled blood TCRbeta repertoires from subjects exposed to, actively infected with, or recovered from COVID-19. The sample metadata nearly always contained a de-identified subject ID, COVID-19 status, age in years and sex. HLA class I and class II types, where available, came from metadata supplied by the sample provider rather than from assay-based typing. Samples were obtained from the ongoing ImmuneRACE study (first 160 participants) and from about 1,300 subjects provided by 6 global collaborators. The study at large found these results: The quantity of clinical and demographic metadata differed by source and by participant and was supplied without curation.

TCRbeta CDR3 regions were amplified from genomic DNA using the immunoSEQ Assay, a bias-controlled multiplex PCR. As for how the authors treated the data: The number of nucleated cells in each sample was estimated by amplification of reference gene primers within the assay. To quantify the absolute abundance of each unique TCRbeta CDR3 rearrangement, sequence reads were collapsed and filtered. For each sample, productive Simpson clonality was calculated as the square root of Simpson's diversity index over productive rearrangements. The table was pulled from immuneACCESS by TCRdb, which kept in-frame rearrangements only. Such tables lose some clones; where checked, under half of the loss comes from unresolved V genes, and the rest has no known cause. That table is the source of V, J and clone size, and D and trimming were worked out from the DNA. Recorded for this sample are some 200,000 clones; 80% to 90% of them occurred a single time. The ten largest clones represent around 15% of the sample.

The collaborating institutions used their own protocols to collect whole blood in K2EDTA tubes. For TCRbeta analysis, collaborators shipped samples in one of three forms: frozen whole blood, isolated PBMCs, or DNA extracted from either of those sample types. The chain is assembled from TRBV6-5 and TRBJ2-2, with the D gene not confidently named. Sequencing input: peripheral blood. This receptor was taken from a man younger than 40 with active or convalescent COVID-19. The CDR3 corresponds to CASSYLSVAGELFF. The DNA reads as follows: TGTGCCAGCAGTTACTTATCGGTCGCCGGGGAGCTGTTTTTT.